These T cell receptor beta chains were read from a single sample in a study of blood T cell repertoires in COVID-19. Assay used: immunoSEQ multiplex PCR; TCRdb lists only in-frame clones, some missing. The top ten clones hold around 10% of a sample with around 270,000 clones, about 89% of them seen once. The sample taken for sequencing was peripheral blood. These receptors originate from a man between 40 and 49 years old who had recovered from COVID-19. The CDR3 runs from the conserved cysteine through the conserved F or W. The D gene is left open where the match is weak. Rows give clone size only sometimes, using once, few, many, or a class for an expanded clone.

CDR3aa,CDR3nt,d_gene,abundance,j_gene,v_gene
CAISGHTGYEQYF,TGTGCCATCTCGGGACATACGGGGTACGAGCAGTACTTC,.,once,TRBJ2-7,TRBV24-1
CASSTGLAGALRGEQYF,TGTGCCAGCAGTACGGGACTAGCGGGAGCCCTCAGGGGCGAGCAGTACTTC,TRBD2,once,TRBJ2-7,TRBV6-2/TRBV6-3
CATRLRGQGDGNTIYF,TGTGCCACCCGCCTCAGGGGGCAGGGGGACGGAAACACCATATATTTT,TRBD1,.,TRBJ1-3,TRBV24-1
CATSDPSRGNYNEQFF,TGTGCCACCAGTGACCCTTCGCGGGGGAACTACAATGAGCAGTTCTTC,TRBD2,.,TRBJ2-1,TRBV24-1
CASSRTGGHEQYF,TGTGCCAGCAGCAGGACAGGGGGGCACGAGCAGTACTTC,TRBD1,.,TRBJ2-7,TRBV9
CASSRGSGELQYF,TGTGCCAGCAGCCGCGGGTCGGGGGAGTTGCAGTATTTT,.,.,TRBJ2-3,TRBV7-3
CASTEASASEQYF,TGTGCCAGCACCGAAGCCAGCGCCTCCGAGCAGTACTTC,.,few,TRBJ2-7,TRBV13
CASSLGGSYEQYF,TGCGCCAGCAGCCTAGGCGGCTCCTACGAGCAGTACTTC,.,few,TRBJ2-7,TRBV4-1
CASSPGTSVSSGANVLTF,TGTGCCAGCAGCCCCGGGACTAGCGTTAGCTCTGGGGCCAACGTCCTGACTTTC,TRBD2,.,TRBJ2-6,TRBV4-2
CASSPSRRSSTTGELFF,TGTGCCAGCAGCCCATCTCGGAGGTCCTCGACCACCGGGGAGCTGTTTTTT,.,once,TRBJ2-2,TRBV9
CASTQMAGVGYEQYF,TGTGCCAGCACCCAAATGGCGGGAGTTGGCTACGAGCAGTACTTC,TRBD2,.,TRBJ2-7,TRBV7-2
CASSLAGLAGVAYNEQFF,TGTGCCAGCAGCTTAGCGGGACTAGCGGGAGTTGCCTACAATGAGCAGTTCTTC,TRBD2,.,TRBJ2-1,TRBV13
CASSLAGGWDEQYF,TGCGCCAGCAGCTTGGCCGGAGGATGGGACGAGCAGTACTTC,.,few,TRBJ2-7,TRBV5-1
CASSQSGGGNQPQHF,TGTGCCAGCAGCCAGTCGGGGGGGGGCAATCAGCCCCAGCATTTT,.,.,TRBJ1-5,TRBV7-2
CASSFFTGELFF,TGTGCCAGCAGTTTCTTTACCGGGGAGCTGTTTTTT,.,.,TRBJ2-2,TRBV12-3/TRBV12-4
CASSVAVSGNTIYF,TGTGCCAGCAGCGTAGCAGTCTCTGGAAACACCATATATTTT,.,few,TRBJ1-3,TRBV9
CASSLDRVTSPLHF,TGCGCCAGCAGCTTGGATCGGGTCACGTCACCCCTCCACTTT,.,.,TRBJ1-6,TRBV5-1
CASRESPISTDTQYF,TGCGCCAGCAGGGAGTCACCTATTAGCACAGATACGCAGTATTTT,.,.,TRBJ2-3,TRBV5-1
CASNKVSAGRGGYTF,TGTGCCAGTAATAAGGTATCGGCAGGAAGGGGTGGCTACACCTTC,.,.,TRBJ1-2,TRBV19
CASSVSGTTYEQYF,TGCGCCAGCAGCGTTAGCGGGACCACCTACGAGCAGTACTTC,TRBD2,once,TRBJ2-7,TRBV5-1
CASSFRDRAHEQYF,TGTGCCAGCAGTTTCCGGGACAGGGCCCACGAGCAGTACTTC,TRBD1,.,TRBJ2-7,TRBV6-2/TRBV6-3
CASSVDSRTYEQYF,TGTGCCAGCAGTGTCGATAGCCGTACCTACGAGCAGTACTTC,.,.,TRBJ2-7,TRBV2
CASSRPGTGGSTEAFF,TGTGCCAGCTCCCGTCCCGGGACAGGGGGAAGCACTGAAGCTTTCTTT,TRBD1,.,TRBJ1-1,TRBV18
CASSPAGGTDTQYF,TGTGCCAGCAGCCCCGCGGGGGGCACAGATACGCAGTATTTT,TRBD2,.,TRBJ2-3,TRBV3-1/TRBV3-2